The entry below gives a single T cell receptor (beta chain) sequence along with its context. The data were obtained in a study of shared clonotypes between healthy human individuals. Assay used: immunoSEQ multiplex PCR; TCRdb lists only in-frame clones, some missing. The data hold over 950,000 clones, with roughly 80% observed a single time. Per germline, CDR1 SNHLY and CDR2 FYNNEI. Trimming took off 5 bases at V and 0 bases at J, with 8 bases between the two ends. The CDR3 totals 15 residues. V gene TRBV2 combines with J gene TRBJ2-6; D gene uncertain. The source of this sequence is a man aged 18 to 29 in good health. Some clones in this sample may be carry-over from other donors' samples. Source material: memory CD4+ T cells from PBMCs. Sample subset: CD45RA-negative fraction. Here the CDR3 DNA reads TGTGCCAGCAGTTCGATCGTCTCTGGGGCCAACGTCCTGACTTTC. Amino acids: CASSSIVSGANVLTF.